Described below is a single TCR beta chain sequence and its context. Germline and junction disagree at one end, which may indicate a read error. This CDR3 spans 15 amino acids. Germline CDR1 is LGHDT and CDR2 is YNNKEL (reference sequence). RNA-based 3' RACE libraries used unique molecular identifiers. Each CDR3 protein is one row after TCRdb ran MiXCR on the 3' RACE reads. Among fewer than 45,000 distinct CDR3 sequences listed, about 6.5% were seen once. The sample is drawn from a study of HIV-infected children after antiretroviral therapy interruption. The sample's treatment: PENTA 11 planned treatment interruption arm or continuous ART arm.

The receptor was isolated from a pool of human donors with HIV. The chain employs TRBV3-1 and TRBJ2-3; D call uncertain. The sample here was CD45RA+ CD4+ T cells from PBMCs, pooled from several time points, taken from a donor given antiretroviral therapy, either interrupted or continuous. As to subset: naive CD4+ CD45RA+ CD45RO- T cells. The CDR3 nucleotides read TGTGCCAGCAGCCAAGCTGGGTCTAGTGCAGAAACGCTGTATTTT. Its protein is CASSQAGSSAETLYF.